Below are 7 T cell receptor beta chains sequenced from a single sample in a study of beta chain features in type 1 diabetes. The entirety of the isolated RNA underwent reverse transcription, so expressed TCRB transcripts were sequenced. The repertoire was sequenced with immunoSEQ multiplex PCR; TCRdb's copy has only in-frame clones and lacks some. In the table there are 130,000 or so clones, about 9.7% of which are singletons. Sample: central memory CD4+ T cells from blood. These TCRs come from a woman in her 40s in good health.

The chain employs TRBV5-1 and TRBJ1-4, with TRBD1 matching 7 bases. This CDR3 spans 15 amino acids. V dropped 0 bases and J dropped 7; count of bases not matched to a gene: 6. Looked up from germline, CDR1 is SGHRS and CDR2 is YFSETQ. The DNA of the CDR3 is TGCGCCAGCAGCTTGGGGGACAGAGCGCTTGAAAAACTGTTTTTT. Its translation: CASSLGDRALEKLFF. The full variable domain, with the rest looked up from reference TRBV5-1 and TRBJ1-4, is KAGVTQTPRYLIKTRGQQVTLSCSPISGHRSVSWYQQTPGQGLQFLFEYFSETQRNKGNFPGRFSGRQFSNSRSEMNVSTLELGDSALYLCASSLGDRALEKLFFGSGTQLSVL.

This clone was found a few times. The chain is built from TRBV5-6 and TRBJ1-4, with D tentatively TRBD1 (5 bases). CDR1 SGHDT and CDR2 YYEEEE come from the germline V gene. The germline V and J ends were trimmed by 1 base and 6 bases, with 10 bases remaining between them. The CDR3 covers 14 residues. The CDR3 loop is CASSLQGGDEKLFF. CDR3 DNA sequence: TGTGCCAGCAGCTTGCAGGGAGGAGATGAAAAACTGTTTTTT.

The chain joins TRBV21-1 to TRBJ2-5; the table names TRBD2, a call not compared with the DNA. TRBV21-1 is annotated as a pseudogene. The CDR3 sequence is 18 residues long. CDR3 bases: TGTGCCAGCAGCCCCGAAAGGACTGGGATGGTCTGCCAAGAGACCCAGTACTTC. Its protein product is CASSPERTGMVCQETQYF.

At least ten counts were recorded for this clone. This chain links TRBV7-6 with TRBJ1-6; no clear D gene. Germline CDR1 reads SGHVS; CDR2 reads FNYEAQ. There are 16 residues in the CDR3. The ends were cut back, 4 bases at V and 5 bases at J, with 15 bases in the middle. The CDR3 loop reads CASSSRGVGDNSPLHF. The CDR3 nucleotides read TGTGCCAGCAGCTCCCGTGGAGTCGGCGATAATTCACCCCTCCACTTT.

This chain uses TRBV11-2 with TRBJ2-1; the D gene is possibly TRBD2 (6 bases). V was clipped by 1 base and J by 0 bases, with 16 bases between them. This CDR3 is 18 amino acids long. The germline CDR1 and CDR2 sequences are SGHAT and FQNNGV. CDR3 sequence (DNA): TGTGCCAGCAGCTTAGTTAGCGGCAGTAAGAGCTCCTACAATGAGCAGTTCTTC. Its translation is CASSLVSGSKSSYNEQFF.

This clone occurred a few times. The chain is built from TRBV10-3 and TRBJ1-2, with unresolved D. Trimming pared 8 bases from V and 1 base from J, leaving 8 bases between. This CDR3 contains 12 residues. Germline-derived CDR1 and CDR2 are ENHRY and SYGVKD. The CDR3 region is CAIHSVNYGYTF. DNA of the CDR3: TGTGCCATCCATTCGGTTAACTATGGCTACACCTTC.

This clone was seen a few times. This chain connects TRBV6-5 to TRBJ2-7; the match to TRBD1 covers 9 bases. The CDR3 is 15 amino acids. CDR1 is MNHEY, CDR2 SVGAGI, per germline. V trimming: 5 bases; J trimming: 5 bases; junction bases outside the gene matches: 10. CDR3 nucleotide sequence: TGTGCCAGCAGTACCGGACAGGGGACAACCCACGAGCAGTACTTC. Translating it yields CASSTGQGTTHEQYF.